This paragraph covers one T cell receptor (beta chain) sequence. Its antigen is not known. The sample is drawn from a study of shared clonotypes between healthy human individuals. Sequencing used immunoSEQ multiplex PCR; TCRdb keeps in-frame clones, though not all of them. The table has some 2 million clones, 90% to 95% seen once. Study conclusions and caveats: The study found roughly 5% of naive CD4 clonotypes shared across a few donors.

The sample consisted of naive CD4+ T cells sorted from blood. Subset in this sample: CD45RA+ positively selected. This receptor was identified in a man younger than 35 in good health.

CDR3 coding DNA: TGTGCCAGCAGCCAATGGGACAGGGGCTATGGCTACACCTTC. This translates into CASSQWDRGYGYTF. J is TRBJ1-2 and V is TRBV6-1; TRBD1 matches 10 bases. CDR1 and CDR2 from the germline V gene are MNHNS and SASEGT. The CDR3 consists of 14 residues. Germline trimming cut 6 bases from V and 4 bases from J; bases unmatched to any gene: 5.